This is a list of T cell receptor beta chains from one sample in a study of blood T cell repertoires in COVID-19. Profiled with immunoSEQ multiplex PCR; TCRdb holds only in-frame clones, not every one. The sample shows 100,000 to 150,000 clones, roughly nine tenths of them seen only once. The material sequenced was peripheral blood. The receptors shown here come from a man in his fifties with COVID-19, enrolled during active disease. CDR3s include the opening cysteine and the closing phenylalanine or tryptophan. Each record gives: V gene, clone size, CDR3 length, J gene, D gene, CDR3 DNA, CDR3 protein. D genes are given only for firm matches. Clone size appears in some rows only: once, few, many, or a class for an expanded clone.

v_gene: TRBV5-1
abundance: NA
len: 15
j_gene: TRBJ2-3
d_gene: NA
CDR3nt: TGCGCCAGCAGCTTGGAGGCTAGCGTTATCGATACGCAGTATTTT
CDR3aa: CASSLEASVIDTQYF

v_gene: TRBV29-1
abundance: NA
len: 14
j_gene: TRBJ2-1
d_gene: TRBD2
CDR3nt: TGCAGCCCAGTGAAGGTAGCGGGAGTCGATGAGCAGTTCTTC
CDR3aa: CSPVKVAGVDEQFF

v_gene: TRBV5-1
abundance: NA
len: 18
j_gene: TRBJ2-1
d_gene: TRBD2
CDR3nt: TGCGCCAGCAGCTTTAATCTAGCGGGATCGGCTGCTATCAATGAGCAGTTCTTC
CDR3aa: CASSFNLAGSAAINEQFF

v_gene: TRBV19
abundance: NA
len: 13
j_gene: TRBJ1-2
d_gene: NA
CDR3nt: TGTGCCAGTAGTCCCGGGGGAGACTATGGCTACACCTTC
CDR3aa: CASSPGGDYGYTF

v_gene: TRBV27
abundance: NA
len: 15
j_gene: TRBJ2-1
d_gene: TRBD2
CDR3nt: TGTGCCAGCAGCTGGACTAGCGGGAGGGCCAATGAGCAGTTCTTC
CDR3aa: CASSWTSGRANEQFF

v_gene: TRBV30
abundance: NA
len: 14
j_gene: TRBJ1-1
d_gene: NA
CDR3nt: TGTGCCTGGAGTAGCTCAGGGATCCTCCCTGAAGCTTTCTTT
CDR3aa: CAWSSSGILPEAFF

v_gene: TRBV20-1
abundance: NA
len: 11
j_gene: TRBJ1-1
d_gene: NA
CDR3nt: TGCAGTGCTGACCTACAGGATGGGGCTTTCTTT
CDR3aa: CSADLQDGAFF

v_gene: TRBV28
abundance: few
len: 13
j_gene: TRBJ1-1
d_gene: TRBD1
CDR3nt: TGTGCCAGCAGTCCCGGACAGGGGGGCGAAGCTTTCTTT
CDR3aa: CASSPGQGGEAFF

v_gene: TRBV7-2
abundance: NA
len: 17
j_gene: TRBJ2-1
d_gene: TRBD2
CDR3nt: TGTGCCAGCACCACAACTCCACTAGCGGGAGGGGGAAATGAGCAGTTCTTC
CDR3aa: CASTTTPLAGGGNEQFF

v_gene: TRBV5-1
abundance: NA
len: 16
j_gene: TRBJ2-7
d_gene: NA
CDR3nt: TGCGCCAGCAGCTTGGACCCCGGGACAAAAGCCTACGAGCAGTACTTC
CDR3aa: CASSLDPGTKAYEQYF

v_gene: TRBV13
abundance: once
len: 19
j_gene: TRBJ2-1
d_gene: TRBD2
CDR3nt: TGTGCCAGCAGCTTAGGGGGGACTAGCGGCCGGACGTCCTACAATGAGCAGTTCTTC
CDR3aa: CASSLGGTSGRTSYNEQFF

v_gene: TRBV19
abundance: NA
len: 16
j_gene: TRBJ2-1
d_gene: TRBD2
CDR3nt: TGTGCCAGTAGCCGGACTAGCGGGAGCTCCTACAATGAGCAGTTCTTC
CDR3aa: CASSRTSGSSYNEQFF

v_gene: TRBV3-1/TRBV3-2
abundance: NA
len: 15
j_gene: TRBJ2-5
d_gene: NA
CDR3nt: TGTGCCAGCACCCAACGGGGGAGGTCAGGAGAGACCCAGTACTTC
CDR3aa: CASTQRGRSGETQYF

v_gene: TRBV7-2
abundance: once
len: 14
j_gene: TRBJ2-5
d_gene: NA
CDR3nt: TGTGCCAGCAGCACCTCCCAATGGGAGGAGACCCAGTACTTC
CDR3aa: CASSTSQWEETQYF

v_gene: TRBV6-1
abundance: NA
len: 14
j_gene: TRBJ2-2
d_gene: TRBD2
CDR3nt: TGTGCCACCTTAGCGGGAGGAAACACCGGGGAGCTGTTTTTT
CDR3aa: CATLAGGNTGELFF

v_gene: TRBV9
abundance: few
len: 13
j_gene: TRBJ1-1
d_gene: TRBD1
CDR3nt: TGTGCCAGCAGCGTACAGGGGGACACTGAAGCTTTCTTT
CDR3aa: CASSVQGDTEAFF

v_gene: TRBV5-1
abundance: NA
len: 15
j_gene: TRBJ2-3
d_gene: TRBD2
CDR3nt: TGCGCCAGCAGCGACAGCGGGAGGGGCACAGATACGCAGTATTTT
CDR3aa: CASSDSGRGTDTQYF

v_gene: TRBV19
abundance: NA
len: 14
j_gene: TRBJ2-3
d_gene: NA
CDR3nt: TGTGCCAGTAGTCCACCCGAGGGGGTAGATACGCAGTATTTT
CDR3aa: CASSPPEGVDTQYF

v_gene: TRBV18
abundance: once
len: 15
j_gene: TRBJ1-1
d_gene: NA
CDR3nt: TGTGCCAGCTCACCACCGCCAGGGTTTGGGACTGAAGCTTTCTTT
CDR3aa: CASSPPPGFGTEAFF

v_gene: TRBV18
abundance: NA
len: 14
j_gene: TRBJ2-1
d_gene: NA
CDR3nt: TGTGCCAGCTCACCTCGGGACAATTACAATGAGCAGTTCTTC
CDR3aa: CASSPRDNYNEQFF

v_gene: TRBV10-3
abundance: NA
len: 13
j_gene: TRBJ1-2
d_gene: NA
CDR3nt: TGTGCCATCAGTGAGTCCCAGGGGACTGGCTACACCTTC
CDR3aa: CAISESQGTGYTF

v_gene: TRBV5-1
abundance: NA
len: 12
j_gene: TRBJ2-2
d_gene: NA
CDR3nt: TGCGCCAGCAGCCAGGTCCTCGGGGAGCTGTTTTTT
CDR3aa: CASSQVLGELFF

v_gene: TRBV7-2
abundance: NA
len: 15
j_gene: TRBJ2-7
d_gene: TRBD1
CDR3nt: TGTGCCAGCAGCTTGGGACCGGGACAGCTCTACGAGCAGTACTTC
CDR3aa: CASSLGPGQLYEQYF

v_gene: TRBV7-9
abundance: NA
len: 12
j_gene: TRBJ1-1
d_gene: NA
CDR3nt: TGTGCCAGCAGCTTGAACAGGGTAACAGCTTTCTTT
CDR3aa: CASSLNRVTAFF

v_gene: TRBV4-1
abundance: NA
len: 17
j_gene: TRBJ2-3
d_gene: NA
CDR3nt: TGCGCCAGCAGCCAAGATTGGAGGGCGGGAAGGGCAGATACGCAGTATTTT
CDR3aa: CASSQDWRAGRADTQYF

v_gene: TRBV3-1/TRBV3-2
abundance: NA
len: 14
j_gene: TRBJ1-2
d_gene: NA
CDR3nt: TGTGCCAGCAGCCAAGGGGCAGCCGCTTATGGCTACACCTTC
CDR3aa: CASSQGAAAYGYTF

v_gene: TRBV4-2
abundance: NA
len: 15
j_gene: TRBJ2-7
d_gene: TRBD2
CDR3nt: TGTGCCAGCAGCCTAGCTCTGGCGGGGGGCGGGGAGCAGTACTTC
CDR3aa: CASSLALAGGGEQYF

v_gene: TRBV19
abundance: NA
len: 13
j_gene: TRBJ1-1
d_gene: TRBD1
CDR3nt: TGTGCCAGTAGTAGGACAGGGGTCTCTGAAGCTTTCTTT
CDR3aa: CASSRTGVSEAFF

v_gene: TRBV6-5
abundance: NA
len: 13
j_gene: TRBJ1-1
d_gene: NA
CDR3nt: TGTGCCAGCAGCCCGGGAACGGACACTGAAGCTTTCTTT
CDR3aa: CASSPGTDTEAFF

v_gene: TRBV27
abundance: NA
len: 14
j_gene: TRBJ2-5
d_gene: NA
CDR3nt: TGTGCCAGCAGTCCGCAGGGTGAAGGGGGGACCCAGTACTTC
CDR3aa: CASSPQGEGGTQYF

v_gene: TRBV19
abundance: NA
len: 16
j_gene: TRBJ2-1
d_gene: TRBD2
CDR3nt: TGTGCCAGTTCGCTCTCAGGCGGGAGCGTCTACAATGAGCAGTTCTTC
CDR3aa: CASSLSGGSVYNEQFF

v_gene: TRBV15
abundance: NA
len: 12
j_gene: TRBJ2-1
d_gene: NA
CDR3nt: TGTGCCACCAGCAGAGACAGGGCCAAAGAGGTCTTC
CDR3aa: CATSRDRAKEVF

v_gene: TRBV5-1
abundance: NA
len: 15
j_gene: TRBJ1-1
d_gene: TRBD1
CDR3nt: TGCGCCAGCAGCTTGACGGACAGGAAGAACACTGAAGCTTTCTTT
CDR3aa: CASSLTDRKNTEAFF

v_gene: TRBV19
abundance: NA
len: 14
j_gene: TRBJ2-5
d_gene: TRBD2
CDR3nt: TGTGCCAGTAGTATTACTAGCGGGAGAGAGACCCAGTACTTC
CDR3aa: CASSITSGRETQYF

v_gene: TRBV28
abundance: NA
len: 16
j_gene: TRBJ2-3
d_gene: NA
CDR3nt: TGTGCCAGCAGTTCAGCCCATGACAGGTACACAGATACGCAGTATTTT
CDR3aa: CASSSAHDRYTDTQYF

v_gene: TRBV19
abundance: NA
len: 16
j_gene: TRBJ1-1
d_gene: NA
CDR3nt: TGTGCCAGTAGTATAGATTCCCTCCCGGGGAACACTGAAGCTTTCTTT
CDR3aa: CASSIDSLPGNTEAFF

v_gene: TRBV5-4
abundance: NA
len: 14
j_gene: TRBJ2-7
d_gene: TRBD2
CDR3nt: TGTGCCAGCAGCTCGGGACTAGCAACCGCCGAGCAGTACTTC
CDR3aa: CASSSGLATAEQYF

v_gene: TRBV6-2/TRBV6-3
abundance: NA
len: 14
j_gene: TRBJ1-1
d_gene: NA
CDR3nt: TGTGCCAGCAGTTACTCGATTAGGAACACTGAAGCTTTCTTT
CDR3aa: CASSYSIRNTEAFF

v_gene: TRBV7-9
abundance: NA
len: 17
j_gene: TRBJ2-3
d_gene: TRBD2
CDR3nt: TGTGCCAGCAGCTTACCCGGGACTAGCGGGAGCACAGATACGCAGTATTTT
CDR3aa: CASSLPGTSGSTDTQYF

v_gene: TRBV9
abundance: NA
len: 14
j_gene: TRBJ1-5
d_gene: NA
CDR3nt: TGTGCCAGCAGCGTAGGCGGGGGGAATCAGCCCCAGCATTTT
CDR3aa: CASSVGGGNQPQHF

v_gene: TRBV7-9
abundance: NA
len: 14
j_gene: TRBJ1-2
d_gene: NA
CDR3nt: TGTGCCAGCAGCCGCCTGCAGGGAGGGCATGGCTACACCTTC
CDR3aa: CASSRLQGGHGYTF

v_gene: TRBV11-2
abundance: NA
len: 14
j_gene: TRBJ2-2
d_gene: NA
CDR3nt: TGTGCCAGCATCCAGGGAATCTACACCGGGGAGCTGTTTTTT
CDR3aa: CASIQGIYTGELFF

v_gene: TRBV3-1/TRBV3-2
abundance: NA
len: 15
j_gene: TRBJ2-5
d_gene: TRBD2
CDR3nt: TGTGCCAGCAGCCAAGCGGGCGGGAGTACAGAGACCCAGTACTTC
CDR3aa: CASSQAGGSTETQYF

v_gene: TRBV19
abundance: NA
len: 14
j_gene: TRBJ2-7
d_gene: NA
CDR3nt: TGTGCCAGTAGTATTAAGGGAGCCCTCGGCGAGCAGTACTTC
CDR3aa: CASSIKGALGEQYF

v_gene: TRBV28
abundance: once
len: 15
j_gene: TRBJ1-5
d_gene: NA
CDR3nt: TGTGCCAGCAGTTTCGAGGGTATAAAAAACCAGCCCCAGCATTTT
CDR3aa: CASSFEGIKNQPQHF